These 21 T cell receptor beta chains were sequenced from one sample in a study of CD8 T cells in Susac syndrome. Random hexamers served to reverse transcribe roughly 0.5 to 1 ug RNA. TCRdb reprocessed the immunoSEQ multiplex PCR reads with MiXCR, giving one entry per CDR3 protein. Of around 140,000 distinct CDR3 sequences in the sample, approximately 94% were seen once. Sequencing used CD4+ T cells from PBMCs. The receptors originated from a human donor in good health.

The chain is built from TRBV27 and TRBJ2-3; 7 bases map to TRBD2. V lost 7 bases, J lost 3 bases, and 7 bases stayed unmatched. Germline V gives CDR1 MNHEY, CDR2 SMNVEV (reference sequence). This CDR3 is built from 14 residues. CDR3 DNA sequence: TGTGCCAGCACTCTGGCGGGAGTTACAGATACGCAGTATTTT. This translates into CASTLAGVTDTQYF.

The chain combines TRBV6-1 with TRBJ1-5; 8 bases line up with TRBD1. The CDR3 contains 16 residues. The V segment lost 3 bases and the J segment 0 bases; nucleotides outside the gene matches: 4. Germline V gene data show CDR1 as MNHNS and CDR2 as SASEGT. CDR3 DNA sequence: TGTGCCAGCAGTGAGACAGGGGCCCCTAGCAATCAGCCCCAGCATTTT. Translating gives CASSETGAPSNQPQHF.

J is TRBJ2-5 and V is TRBV10-2; a possible D gene is TRBD2 (5 bases). CDR3 length: 13 residues. Between the trimmed V and J ends, which lost 8 bases and 0 bases, there was a span of 10 bases. Germline V gene sequence: CDR1 WSHSY, CDR2 SAAADI. The CDR3: CASSDSYQETQYF. For the CDR3, the DNA is TGCGCCAGCTCGGACTCGTACCAAGAGACCCAGTACTTC.

The CDR3 loop is CASQVSGSWYEQYF. CDR3 DNA: TGTGCCAGCCAAGTTTCAGGATCTTGGTACGAGCAGTACTTC. The V gene is TRBV28, the J gene TRBJ2-7; D not certain. The CDR3 is 14 amino acids. Germline CDR1 reads MDHEN; CDR2 reads SYDVKM. Trimming removed 8 bases at V and 4 bases at J, with 18 bases between.

V gene TRBV5-1 combines with J gene TRBJ1-2; TRBD1 aligns across 9 bases. The CDR3 spans 14 residues. Germline V CDR1 and CDR2: SGHRS, YFSETQ. J gave up 8 bases and V 4 bases, and 9 bases lay outside the gene matches. The CDR3 here is CASSTRTGELGYTF. Here the CDR3 DNA reads TGCGCCAGCAGCACCCGGACAGGGGAGTTAGGCTACACCTTC.

The chain combines TRBV9 with TRBJ2-3; 8 bases fit TRBD2. V lost 4 bases to trimming and J lost 0 bases; unmatched junction nucleotides: 7. The CDR3 has 16 residues. Germline CDR1 reads SGDLS; CDR2 reads YYNGEE. The CDR3: CASSTRPSGSTDTQYF. In DNA, the CDR3 is TGTGCCAGCAGCACCCGTCCTAGCGGGAGCACAGATACGCAGTATTTT.

This clonotype was counted only a few times. The chain employs TRBV7-8 and TRBJ2-7, with D possibly matching TRBD2 (5 bases). The CDR3 loop spans 17 amino acids. Trimming stripped 2 bases from V and 1 base from J, with 18 bases between. Germline CDR1 is SGHVS and CDR2 is FQNEAQ. CDR3 nucleotide sequence: TGTGCCAGCAGCTTAAATCGGGTTTGGGAGCGGTCCTACGAGCAGTACTTC. Amino acids: CASSLNRVWERSYEQYF.

J is TRBJ2-2 and V is TRBV19; D may be TRBD1 (6 bases). Trimming took 7 bases from V and 4 from J, leaving 19 bases between them. The length of the CDR3 is 16 residues. The germline gives CDR1 LNHDA, CDR2 SQIVND (reference sequence). This chain's CDR3 is CASTKKTGVGTGELFF. CDR3 bases: TGTGCCAGTACCAAGAAGACAGGCGTGGGCACCGGGGAGCTGTTTTTT.

The rearrangement uses TRBV6-2 or TRBV6-3 and TRBJ2-3; D gene uncertain. From germline, CDR1 is MNHEY and CDR2 SVGEGT. The ends were cut back, 7 bases at V and 0 bases at J, with 17 bases in the middle. CDR3 length: 16 residues. The CDR3 DNA is TGTGCCAGCAAAGATCGGGCCGGAACTAGCACAGATACGCAGTATTTT. Residues: CASKDRAGTSTDTQYF.

This chain connects TRBV29-1 to TRBJ2-5, with D unresolved. CDR3 size: 14 residues. The germline CDR1 and CDR2 sequences are SQVTM and ANQGSEA. V gave up 4 bases and J gave up 3 bases, with 15 bases separating them. The CDR3 loop is CSVARKLGKETQYF. CDR3 in DNA: TGCAGCGTTGCCCGGAAGTTGGGAAAAGAGACCCAGTACTTC. Full variable domain (missing parts from reference TRBV29-1 and TRBJ2-5): SAVISQKPSRDICQRGTSLTIQCQVDSQVTMMFWYRQQPGQSLTLIATANQGSEATYESGFVIDKFPISRPNLTFSTLTVSNMSPEDSSIYLCSVARKLGKETQYFGPGTRLLVL.

This clonotype was seen a single time. The genes are TRBV19 and TRBJ2-1; D is unclear. There are 15 residues in the CDR3. Germline CDR1 and CDR2: LNHDA and SQIVND (reference sequence). The V gene lost 2 bases and the J gene lost 0 bases, with 8 bases spanning the gap. The CDR3 bases are TGTGCCAGTAGTATAAGGGCTCTCTCCTACAATGAGCAGTTCTTC. Translation gives CASSIRALSYNEQFF. The full variable domain, with the rest looked up from reference TRBV19 and TRBJ2-1, is DGGITQSPKYLFRKEGQNVTLSCEQNLNHDAMYWYRQDPGQGLRLIYYSQIVNDFQKGDIAEGYSVSREKKESFPLTVTSAQKNPTAFYLCASSIRALSYNEQFFGPGTRLTVL.

V and J are TRBV5-4 and TRBJ2-3; perhaps TRBD1 as D (6 bases). Trimming left V 4 bases short and J 0 bases short, with 12 bases between. The CDR3 spans 15 residues. Germline assignment: CDR1 SGHNT and CDR2 YYREEE (reference sequence). The CDR3 DNA sequence: TGTGCCAGCAGCCAGTGGACAGCTAGCACAGATACGCAGTATTTT. Translation gives CASSQWTASTDTQYF.

This clonotype has just one count. The chain uses TRBV7-2 and TRBJ1-2, with 9 nucleotides matching TRBD1. The length of the CDR3 is 16 residues. The germline V gene has CDR1 SGHTA and CDR2 FQGNSA. Trimming removed 1 base from V and 1 base from J; junction bases left unmatched: 4. CDR3: CASSLGGQGYNYGYTF. The CDR3 nucleotides read TGTGCCAGCAGCTTAGGGGGACAGGGATATAACTATGGCTACACCTTC.

This chain uses TRBV7-2 with TRBJ2-3; 8 bases match TRBD2. Germline V CDR1 and CDR2: SGHTA, FQGNSA. The CDR3 has 15 residues. The J segment lost 2 bases and the V segment lost 1 base, leaving 2 bases of the junction unmatched. The CDR3, as DNA: TGTGCCAGCAGCTTAGAGCGGGGGCTCACAGATACGCAGTATTTT. Its protein is CASSLERGLTDTQYF.

V gene TRBV2 combines with J gene TRBJ2-6, with a possible D match to TRBD2 (6 bases). The V gene lost 4 bases and the J gene lost 0 bases, with 13 bases spanning the gap. Germline lookup yields CDR1 SNHLY and CDR2 FYNNEI. CDR3 length: 17 amino acids. CDR3 sequence reads: CASSAFGGRSGANVLTF. CDR3 sequence (DNA): TGTGCCAGCAGTGCTTTCGGGGGACGCTCTGGGGCCAACGTCCTGACTTTC.

The chain has TRBV27 and TRBJ1-5; 9 bases line up with TRBD1. V shed 4 bases, J shed 11 bases, and the junction held 12 bases outside the gene matches. CDR1 MNHEY and CDR2 SMNVEV come from the germline V gene (reference sequence). This CDR3 is built from 15 residues. The CDR3 region has the DNA TGTGCCAGCAGTTCAAACAGGGGGCTGGGTATAGCCCAGCATTTT. It yields the protein CASSSNRGLGIAQHF.

The rearrangement uses TRBV6-1 and TRBJ2-2; 7 nucleotides match TRBD1. V shed 3 bases, J shed 5 bases, and the junction held 6 bases outside the gene matches. The CDR3 totals 15 residues. Germline V CDR1 and CDR2: MNHNS, SASEGT. CDR3 region: CASSDSGQSTGELFF. CDR3 nucleotide sequence: TGTGCCAGCAGTGACTCGGGACAGTCGACCGGGGAGCTGTTTTTT.

This chain uses TRBV20-1 with TRBJ2-1; maybe TRBD2 (6 bases). Germline CDR1 is DFQATT and CDR2 is SNEGSKA (reference sequence). CDR3 length: 14 amino acids. V lost 3 bases, J lost 10 bases, and 19 bases lay in between. CDR3 sequence reads: CSASFRALAEEQFF. CDR3 sequence (DNA): TGCAGTGCTAGTTTTCGCGCACTAGCTGAAGAGCAGTTCTTC.

This clonotype appeared once. CDR3 nucleotide sequence: TGCGCCAGCAGCCCCCGACAGTTTAATGAAAAACTGTTTTTT. It specifies CASSPRQFNEKLFF. The genes are TRBV4-1 and TRBJ1-4; D may be TRBD1 (5 bases). Germline V gives CDR1 MGHRA, CDR2 YSYEKL. The ends were cut back, 4 bases at V and 4 bases at J, with 10 bases in the middle. This CDR3 comprises 14 residues.

This chain connects TRBV3-1 to TRBJ2-1, with unresolved D. V lost 5 bases and J lost 0, with 2 bases in between. The CDR3 is 12 residues long. The germline V gene encodes CDR1 LGHDT and CDR2 YNNKEL (reference sequence). For the CDR3, the DNA is TGTGCCAGCAGCAACTCCTACAATGAGCAGTTCTTC. Translation: CASSNSYNEQFF.

The chain couples TRBV5-4 to TRBJ2-7, with 8 bases matching TRBD1. The germline gives CDR1 SGHNT, CDR2 YYREEE (reference sequence). The CDR3 covers 13 residues. Trimming cost V 10 bases and J 3 bases; bases outside gene matches: 9. CDR3 nucleotides: TGTGCCTACTTCGGGACAGGAAGCTACGAGCAGTACTTC. Translated: CAYFGTGSYEQYF. Supplemented by reference TRBV5-4 and TRBJ2-7, the full variable domain reads ETGVTQSPTHLIKTRGQQVTLRCSSQSGHNTVSWYQQALGQGPQFIFQYYREEENGRGNFPPRFSGLQFPNYSSELNVNALELDDSALYLCAYFGTGSYEQYFGPGTRLTVT.